Shown below are 20 T cell receptor beta chains from a single sample sequenced in a study of T cell changes during pregnancy in multiple sclerosis. Assay used: immunoSEQ multiplex PCR; TCRdb lists only in-frame clones, some missing. The sample carries roughly 74,000 clones, roughly nine tenths recorded once. This specimen was peripheral blood, taken before pregnancy. These TCRs come from a female donor with multiple sclerosis, enrolled in a pregnancy study.

The V gene is TRBV27, the J gene TRBJ2-5, with a tentative D call TRBD2 (7 bases). The V gene lost 5 bases and the J gene lost 4 bases, with 11 bases spanning the gap. The CDR3 sequence is 13 residues long. CDR1 is MNHEY and CDR2 is SMNVEV in the germline V gene (reference sequence). In DNA, the CDR3 is TGTGCCAGCAGTAGGGGGGGTGGAGAGACCCAGTACTTC. Translated: CASSRGGGETQYF.

The chain has TRBV5-8 and TRBJ2-3; 11 nucleotides match TRBD2. Germline loops: CDR1 SGHTS, CDR2 YDEGEE. This CDR3 comprises 15 residues. The V and J ends lost 2 bases and 4 bases, in that order; junction bases with no gene match: 3. The CDR3 loop reads CASSFSGGAADTQYF. CDR3 nucleotides: TGTGCCAGCAGCTTTAGCGGGGGGGCCGCAGATACGCAGTATTTT.

The chain joins TRBV19 to TRBJ1-2; TRBD1 aligns across 11 bases. The germline gives CDR1 LNHDA, CDR2 SQIVND (reference sequence). This CDR3 has 15 amino acids. With 1 base clipped from V and 4 bases from J, the junction kept 2 bases outside the gene matches. This chain's CDR3 is CASSIAGTGGYGYTF. DNA for the CDR3: TGTGCCAGTAGTATAGCCGGGACAGGGGGCTATGGCTACACCTTC. The complete variable domain, with remaining parts taken from reference TRBV19 and TRBJ1-2, reads DGGITQSPKYLFRKEGQNVTLSCEQNLNHDAMYWYRQDPGQGLRLIYYSQIVNDFQKGDIAEGYSVSREKKESFPLTVTSAQKNPTAFYLCASSIAGTGGYGYTFGSGTRLTVV.

This chain joins TRBV6-6 and TRBJ2-5, with 9 bases matching TRBD2. This CDR3 is 15 amino acids long. Germline loops: CDR1 MNHNY, CDR2 SVGAGI (reference sequence). V was pared by 6 bases and J by 5 bases, with 10 bases of the junction left unmatched. CDR3 region: CASRFRRLADETQYF. CDR3 DNA sequence: TGTGCCAGCAGATTCCGACGACTAGCGGACGAGACCCAGTACTTC.

The V and J genes are TRBV7-2 and TRBJ1-2, with D hard to call. Germline CDR1 SGHTA, CDR2 FQGNSA. CDR3 length: 16 amino acids. V was cut by 4 bases and J by 2 bases, with 17 bases left in between. This chain's CDR3 is CASSSYRGGPNYGYTF. CDR3 nucleotide sequence: TGTGCCAGCAGCTCCTACCGGGGAGGGCCAAACTATGGCTACACCTTC. Complete variable domain (other parts from reference TRBV7-2 and TRBJ1-2): GAGVSQSPSNKVTEKGKDVELRCDPISGHTALYWYRQSLGQGLEFLIYFQGNSAPDKSGLPSDRFSAERTGGSVSTLTIQRTQQEDSAVYLCASSSYRGGPNYGYTFGSGTRLTVV.

The genes are TRBV19 and TRBJ1-1; D unclear. This CDR3 is built from 14 residues. Germline CDR1 and CDR2: LNHDA and SQIVND (reference sequence). The V and J ends lost 3 bases and 5 bases respectively, with 13 bases between them. CDR3 sequence reads: CASSITGGRTEAFF. In DNA form, the CDR3 reads TGTGCCAGTAGTATTACCGGAGGGAGGACTGAAGCTTTCTTT.

This chain connects TRBV7-8 to TRBJ1-1; D uncertain. Between the trimmed V and J ends, which lost 4 bases and 1 base, there was a span of 10 bases. The CDR3 is 14 residues long. Per the germline V gene, CDR1 is SGHVS and CDR2 is FQNEAQ. The CDR3 nucleotides read TGTGCCAGCAGCTCCTTACACACGAACACTGAAGCTTTCTTT. Translating gives CASSSLHTNTEAFF.

V usage is TRBV4-1 and J usage is TRBJ2-7; 7 bases map to TRBD2. CDR3 length equals 15 residues. CDR1 MGHRA and CDR2 YSYEKL come from the germline V gene. V trimming: 0 bases; J trimming: 3 bases; junction bases outside the gene matches: 5. The CDR3 is CASSQEPPGGYEQYF. CDR3 nucleotides: TGCGCCAGCAGCCAAGAACCCCCGGGAGGCTACGAGCAGTACTTC.

This sequence joins TRBV7-9 and TRBJ1-3; D is uncertain. The CDR3 consists of 14 residues. Trimming pared 3 bases from V and 7 bases from J, leaving 13 bases between. In germline, CDR1 is SEHNR, CDR2 FQNEAQ (reference sequence). The CDR3 nucleotides are TGTGCCAGCAGCTTGGAGGTAACCGGGAACACCATATATTTT. It yields the protein CASSLEVTGNTIYF. The full variable domain, in which reference TRBV7-9 and TRBJ1-3 provide the parts outside the CDR3, is DTGVSQNPRHKITKRGQNVTFRCDPISEHNRLYWYRQTLGQGPEFLTYFQNEAQLEKSRLLSDRFSAERPKGSFSTLEIQRTEQGDSAMYLCASSLEVTGNTIYFGEGSWLTVV.

The V call is TRBV6-5, the J call TRBJ1-2, with 8 bases fitting TRBD1. V lost 5 bases to trimming and J lost 7 bases; unmatched junction nucleotides: 6. The CDR3 runs to 13 residues. CDR1 and CDR2 from the germline V gene are MNHEY and SVGAGI. The CDR3 DNA reads as TGTGCCAGCAGTGGCAGGGGGCCTGGTGGCTACACCTTC. Protein product: CASSGRGPGGYTF.

J is TRBJ2-2 and V is TRBV11-2; no firm D call. Trimming took 1 base from V and 5 from J, leaving 14 bases between them. CDR3 length equals 16 residues. Germline V gene sequence: CDR1 SGHAT, CDR2 FQNNGV. The CDR3 spells CASSLAGSVGTGELFF. The CDR3, as DNA: TGTGCCAGCAGCTTAGCCGGGTCGGTCGGGACCGGGGAGCTGTTTTTT.

V and J are TRBV12-2 and TRBJ2-7; the table's D call, TRBD2, was not checked against the DNA. TRBV12-2 is reported as a pseudogene. The CDR3 length is 14 residues. The CDR3 reads CASRLGTRHYEQYF. CDR3 DNA: TGTGCAAGTCGCTTGGGGACTAGGCACTACGAGCAGTACTTC.

This chain uses TRBV6-5 with TRBJ2-7; possible D gene TRBD1, 6 bases. The CDR3 is made up of 15 amino acids. V was shortened by 3 bases and J by 1 base, with 13 bases between the two germline ends. Germline V gives CDR1 MNHEY, CDR2 SVGAGI. CDR3 residues: CASSYEGDGSYEQYF. CDR3 sequence (DNA): TGTGCCAGCAGTTATGAGGGGGACGGTTCCTACGAGCAGTACTTC.

The rearrangement joins TRBV11-2 to TRBJ2-7; 7 nucleotides line up with TRBD2. Germline CDR1 and CDR2: SGHAT and FQNNGV. V lost 1 base, J lost 3 bases, and 6 bases stayed unmatched. The CDR3 contains 15 residues. The CDR3 sequence is CASSLAGGTYYEQYF. The CDR3 DNA is TGTGCCAGCAGCTTAGCGGGAGGTACATACTACGAGCAGTACTTC. Together with reference TRBV11-2 and TRBJ2-7, the CDR3 gives the full variable domain: EAGVAQSPRYKIIEKRQSVAFWCNPISGHATLYWYQQILGQGPKLLIQFQNNGVVDDSQLPKDRFSAERLKGVDSTLKIQPAKLEDSAVYLCASSLAGGTYYEQYFGPGTRLTVT.

CDR3 loop: CASSLGASGTYNEQFF. For the CDR3, the DNA is TGCGCCAGCAGCTTGGGGGCTAGCGGTACCTACAATGAGCAGTTCTTC. This chain links TRBV5-1 with TRBJ2-1; TRBD2 agrees at 7 bases. J lost 2 bases, V lost 0 bases, and 5 bases had no gene match. Germline V lookup: CDR1 SGHRS, CDR2 YFSETQ. The CDR3 runs to 16 residues.

The chain joins TRBV9 to TRBJ2-3, with D tentatively TRBD2 (7 bases). Germline V gene lookup returns CDR1 SGDLS and CDR2 YYNGEE. Trimming removed 5 bases from V and 1 base from J, with 11 bases in between. The CDR3 loop spans 14 amino acids. CDR3 in amino acids: CASRRGRGTDTQYF. The CDR3 region has the DNA TGTGCCAGCAGGAGGGGGAGGGGCACAGATACGCAGTATTTT.

The J gene is TRBJ1-1, the V gene TRBV12-5; TRBD1 agrees at 10 bases. The CDR3 consists of 15 residues. Losses at the gene ends were 3 bases for V and 5 bases for J; bases not matched to a gene: 6. Germline V gene lookup returns CDR1 LGHNT and CDR2 FRNRAP. The CDR3 loop reads CASGLNPGQGTEAFF. The CDR3 DNA reads as TGTGCTAGTGGTTTAAACCCGGGACAGGGGACTGAAGCTTTCTTT.

The J gene is TRBJ2-5, the V gene TRBV7-8, with TRBD2 matching over 8 bases. Germline V gene sequence: CDR1 SGHVS, CDR2 FQNEAQ. Germline trimming cut 11 bases from V and 9 bases from J; bases unmatched to any gene: 17. The CDR3 totals 14 residues. For the CDR3, the DNA is TGTGCCGGAGCAACTAGCGGAACGCTGACGGCCCAGTACTTC. Encoded protein: CAGATSGTLTAQYF.

This clone appeared once. This sequence joins TRBV5-1 and TRBJ1-1; the D is unclear. The germline V and J ends were trimmed by 0 bases and 5 bases, with 5 bases remaining between them. Germline CDR1 reads SGHRS; CDR2 reads YFSETQ. The CDR3 runs 12 residues. The CDR3 protein is CASSLGSTEAFF. In DNA form, the CDR3 reads TGCGCCAGCAGCTTGGGTTCAACTGAAGCTTTCTTT. Together with reference TRBV5-1 and TRBJ1-1, the CDR3 gives the full variable domain: KAGVTQTPRYLIKTRGQQVTLSCSPISGHRSVSWYQQTPGQGLQFLFEYFSETQRNKGNFPGRFSGRQFSNSRSEMNVSTLELGDSALYLCASSLGSTEAFFGQGTRLTVV.

This chain joins TRBV19 and TRBJ2-7; unclear D gene. Looked up from germline, CDR1 is LNHDA and CDR2 is SQIVND (reference sequence). Trimming left V 6 bases short and J 0 bases short, with 9 bases between. The CDR3 loop spans 13 amino acids. CDR3 sequence (DNA): TGTGCCAGTAGCTATGACACCTCCTACGAGCAGTACTTC. This encodes CASSYDTSYEQYF.